This T cell receptor beta chain was recovered during a study of blood T cell repertoires in COVID-19. Overall study context: Sites across the United States, Italy and Spain contributed samples from acute and convalescent COVID-19.

The CDR3 has 14 residues. V lost 4 bases to trimming and J lost 1 base; unmatched junction nucleotides: 3. Per germline, CDR1 SGHNT and CDR2 YYREEE (reference sequence). Sequencing used immunoSEQ multiplex PCR; TCRdb keeps in-frame clones, though not all of them. The data show about 250,000 clones, roughly 82% seen once. The clonotype comes from a woman aged 65 to 85 with acute or convalescent COVID-19. The rearrangement uses TRBV5-4 and TRBJ1-1; 8 bases agree with TRBD1. The sequencing input was peripheral blood. CDR3 residues: CASSRQGTNTEAFF. CDR3 bases: TGTGCCAGCAGCCGACAGGGGACGAACACTGAAGCTTTCTTT.